Reported below is one TCR beta chain. Germline CDR1 is MNHEY and CDR2 is SMNVEV (reference sequence). The junction had 5 bases not matched to a gene; V was cut back by 2 bases and J by 4 bases. The CDR3 is 15 amino acids. Original processing methods: Estimation of nucleated cell counts relied on the amplification of reference gene primers. TCRdb's table, derived via immunoSEQ multiplex PCR, lists solely in-frame clones and lacks some. The DNA gave D and trimming, while V, J and clone size come from that table. Of 200,000 to 250,000 clones in the sample, about 90% were seen once. These data originate in a study of blood T cell repertoires in COVID-19. Study-wide background: PBMCs, B-cell-depleted T cells, or T cells were the source of the cDNA or gDNA that made up the material.

The chain links TRBV27 to TRBJ2-1, with 7 positions matching TRBD2. Sequencing used peripheral blood. This TCR derives from a man younger than 45 with acute or convalescent COVID-19. CDR3 bases: TGTGCCAGCAGTTTAACGGGGGGAGGTTACAATGAGCAGTTCTTC. Protein sequence: CASSLTGGGYNEQFF.